This TCR beta chain is drawn from a study of cytomegalovirus exposure and HLA in healthy donors. Comment on this clone: The target antigen is unknown.

Study outcomes and limitations: TCR beta V- and J-gene trimming, according to a later analysis, was linked to a missense DCLRE1C variant.

PCR involved 60 Vbeta and 13 Jbeta primers. Methods used by the authors: About 11 million of 80 million to 85 million unique TCR beta chains were shared, per a later count. TCRdb keeps only in-frame clones here, not all; method: immunoSEQ multiplex PCR. The V and J calls and clone size were taken over from that table, and D and trimming were inferred from the DNA. The data hold 150,000 or so clones, with roughly 10% observed a single time. Healthy individuals who donated bone marrow served as the donors. V was cut by 3 bases and J by 1 base, with 16 bases left in between. From germline, CDR1 is MNHEY and CDR2 SMNVEV (reference sequence). The CDR3 consists of 17 residues.

The source material was PBMCs. The chain has TRBV27 and TRBJ2-1, with D possibly matching TRBD2 (6 bases). The TCR sequence derives from a man aged 45 to 65 in good health and CMV-seronegative. This CDR3 is CASSLGDFSRSYNEQFF. The CDR3 coding sequence is TGTGCCAGCAGTTTGGGGGACTTCAGTAGATCCTACAATGAGCAGTTCTTC.